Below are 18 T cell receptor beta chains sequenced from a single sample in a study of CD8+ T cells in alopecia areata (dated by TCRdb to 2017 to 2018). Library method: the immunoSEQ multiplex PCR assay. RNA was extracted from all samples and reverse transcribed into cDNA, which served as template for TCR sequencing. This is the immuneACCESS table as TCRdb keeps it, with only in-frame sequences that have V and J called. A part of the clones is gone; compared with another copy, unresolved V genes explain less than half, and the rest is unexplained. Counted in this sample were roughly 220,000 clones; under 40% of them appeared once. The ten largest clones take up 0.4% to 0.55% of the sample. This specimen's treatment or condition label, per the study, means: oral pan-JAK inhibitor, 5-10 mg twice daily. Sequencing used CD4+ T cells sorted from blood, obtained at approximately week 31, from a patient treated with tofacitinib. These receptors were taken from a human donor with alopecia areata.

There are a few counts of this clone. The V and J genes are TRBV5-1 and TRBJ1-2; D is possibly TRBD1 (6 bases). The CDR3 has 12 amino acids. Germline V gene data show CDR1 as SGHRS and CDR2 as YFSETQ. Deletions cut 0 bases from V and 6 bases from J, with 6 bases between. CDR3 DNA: TGCGCCAGCAGCTTGGACAGGGATGGCTACACCTTC. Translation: CASSLDRDGYTF.

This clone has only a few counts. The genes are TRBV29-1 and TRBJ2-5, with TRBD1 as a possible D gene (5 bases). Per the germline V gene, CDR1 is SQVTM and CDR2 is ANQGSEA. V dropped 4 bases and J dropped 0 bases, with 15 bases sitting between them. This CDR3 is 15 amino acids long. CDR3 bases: TGCAGCGTTGGGAAGGGGCCGTCGAACCAAGAGACCCAGTACTTC. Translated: CSVGKGPSNQETQYF.

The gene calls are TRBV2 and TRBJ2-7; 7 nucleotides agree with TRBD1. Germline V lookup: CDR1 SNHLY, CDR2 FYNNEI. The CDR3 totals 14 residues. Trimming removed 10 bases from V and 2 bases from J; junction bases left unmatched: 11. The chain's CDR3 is CATSPDRLTYEQYF. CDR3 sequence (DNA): TGTGCCACCTCTCCGGACAGGCTTACCTACGAGCAGTACTTC.

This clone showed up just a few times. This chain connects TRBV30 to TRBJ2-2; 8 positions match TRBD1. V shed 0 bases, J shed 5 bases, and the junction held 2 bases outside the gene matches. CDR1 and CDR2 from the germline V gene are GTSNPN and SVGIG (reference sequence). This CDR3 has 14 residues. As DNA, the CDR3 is TGTGCCTGGAGTGTTCAGGGGGCAACCGGGGAGCTGTTTTTT. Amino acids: CAWSVQGATGELFF.

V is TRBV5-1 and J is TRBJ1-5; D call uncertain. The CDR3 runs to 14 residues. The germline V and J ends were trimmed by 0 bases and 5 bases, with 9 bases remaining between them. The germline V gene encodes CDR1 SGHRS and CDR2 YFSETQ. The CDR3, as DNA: TGCGCCAGCAGCTTGGTAGGGCGGGATCAGCCCCAGCATTTT. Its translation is CASSLVGRDQPQHF.

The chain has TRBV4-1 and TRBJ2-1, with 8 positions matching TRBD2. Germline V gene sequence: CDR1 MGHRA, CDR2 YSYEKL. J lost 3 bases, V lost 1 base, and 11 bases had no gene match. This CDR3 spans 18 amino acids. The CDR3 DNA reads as TGCGCCAGCAGCCAAGCGGTAGGAACTAGCGGTATCTACAATGAGCAGTTCTTC. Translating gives CASSQAVGTSGIYNEQFF.

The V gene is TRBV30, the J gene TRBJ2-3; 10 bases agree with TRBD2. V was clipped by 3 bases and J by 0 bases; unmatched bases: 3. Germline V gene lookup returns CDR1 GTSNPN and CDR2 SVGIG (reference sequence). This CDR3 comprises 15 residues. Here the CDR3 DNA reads TGTGCCTGGAGAAGAGCGGGGGGGAGCACAGATACGCAGTATTTT. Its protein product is CAWRRAGGSTDTQYF.

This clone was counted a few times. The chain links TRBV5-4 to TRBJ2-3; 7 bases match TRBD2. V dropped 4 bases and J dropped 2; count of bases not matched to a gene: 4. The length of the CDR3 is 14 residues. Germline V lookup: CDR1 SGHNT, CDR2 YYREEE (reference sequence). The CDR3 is CASSPGTITDTQYF. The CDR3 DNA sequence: TGTGCCAGCAGCCCCGGGACTATCACAGATACGCAGTATTTT.

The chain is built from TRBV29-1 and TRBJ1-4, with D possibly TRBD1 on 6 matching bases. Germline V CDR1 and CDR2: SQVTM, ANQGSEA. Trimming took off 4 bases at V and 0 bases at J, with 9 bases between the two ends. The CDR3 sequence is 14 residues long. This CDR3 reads CSVAGEATNEKLFF. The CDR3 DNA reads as TGCAGCGTTGCAGGGGAGGCAACTAATGAAAAACTGTTTTTT.

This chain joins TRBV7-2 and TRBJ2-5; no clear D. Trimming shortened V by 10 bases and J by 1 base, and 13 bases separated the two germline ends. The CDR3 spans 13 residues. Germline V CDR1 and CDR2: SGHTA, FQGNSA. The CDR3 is CAIGRRTQETQYF. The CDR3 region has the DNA TGTGCCATCGGTCGGCGGACCCAAGAGACCCAGTACTTC.

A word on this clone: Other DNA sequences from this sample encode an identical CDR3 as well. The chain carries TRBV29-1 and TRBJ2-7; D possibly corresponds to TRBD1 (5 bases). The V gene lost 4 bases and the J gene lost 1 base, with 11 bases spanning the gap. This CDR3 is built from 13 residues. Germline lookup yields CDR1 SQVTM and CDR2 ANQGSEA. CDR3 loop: CSVVGRVSYEQYF. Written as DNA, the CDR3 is TGCAGCGTTGTAGGCAGGGTGTCCTACGAGCAGTACTTC.

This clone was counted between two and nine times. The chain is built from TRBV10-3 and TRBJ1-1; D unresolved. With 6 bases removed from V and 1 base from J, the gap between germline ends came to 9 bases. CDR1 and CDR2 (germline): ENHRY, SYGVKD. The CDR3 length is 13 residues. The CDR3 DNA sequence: TGTGCCATCAGGGCATTCGGGAACACTGAAGCTTTCTTT. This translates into CAIRAFGNTEAFF.

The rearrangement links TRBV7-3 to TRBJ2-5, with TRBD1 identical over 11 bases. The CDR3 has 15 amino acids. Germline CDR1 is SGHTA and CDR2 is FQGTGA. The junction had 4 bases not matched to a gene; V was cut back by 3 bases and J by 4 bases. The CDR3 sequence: CASSFRGTGGETQYF. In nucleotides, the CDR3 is TGTGCCAGCAGCTTTAGAGGGACAGGGGGAGAGACCCAGTACTTC.

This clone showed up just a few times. The CDR3 protein is CASSSTLAGGGGTQYF. The CDR3 DNA sequence: TGTGCCAGCAGCTCGACCTTAGCGGGAGGAGGAGGTACGCAGTATTTT. V and J are TRBV7-2 and TRBJ2-3; 10 positions match TRBD2. The germline gives CDR1 SGHTA, CDR2 FQGNSA. The trim removed 4 bases at V and 8 bases at J, leaving 12 bases unmatched. The CDR3 extends over 16 amino acids.

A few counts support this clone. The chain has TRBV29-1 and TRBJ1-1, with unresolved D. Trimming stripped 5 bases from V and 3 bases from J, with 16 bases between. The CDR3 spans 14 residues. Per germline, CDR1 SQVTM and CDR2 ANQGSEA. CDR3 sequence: CSVNLLRQDTEAFF. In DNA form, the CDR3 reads TGCAGCGTTAACCTCCTCAGGCAGGACACTGAAGCTTTCTTT.

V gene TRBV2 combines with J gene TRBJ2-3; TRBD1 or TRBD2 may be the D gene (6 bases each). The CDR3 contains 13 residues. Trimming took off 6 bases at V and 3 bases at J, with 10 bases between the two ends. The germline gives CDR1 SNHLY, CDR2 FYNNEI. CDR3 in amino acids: CASRGGFTDTQYF. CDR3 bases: TGTGCCAGCAGGGGGGGCTTTACAGATACGCAGTATTTT.

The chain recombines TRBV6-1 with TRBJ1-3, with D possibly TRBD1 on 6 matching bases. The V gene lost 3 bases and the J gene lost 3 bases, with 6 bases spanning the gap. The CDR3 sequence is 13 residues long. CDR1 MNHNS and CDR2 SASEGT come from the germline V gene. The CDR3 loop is CASSDRGGNTIYF. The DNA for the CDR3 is TGTGCCAGCAGTGACAGGGGTGGAAACACCATATATTTT.

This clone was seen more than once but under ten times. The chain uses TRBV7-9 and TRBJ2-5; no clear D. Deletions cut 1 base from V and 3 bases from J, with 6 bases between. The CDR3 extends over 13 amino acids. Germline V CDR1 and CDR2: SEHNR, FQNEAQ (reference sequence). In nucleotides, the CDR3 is TGTGCCAGCAGCTTAGTTCCTAAAGAGACCCAGTACTTC. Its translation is CASSLVPKETQYF.